This passage covers 4 T cell receptor beta chains from one sample sequenced in a study of shared clonotypes between healthy human individuals. Produced via immunoSEQ multiplex PCR; TCRdb's table is partial and in-frame only. This table holds 2 million to 2.5 million clones, under 95% found once. The sequenced material came from naive CD4+ T cells from PBMCs. Subset denoted: CD45RA+ positively selected. The origin of the receptors is a man aged 18 to 30 in good health. Some clones in this sample may be carry-over from other donors' samples.

The chain couples TRBV7-3 to TRBJ2-2; the D call may be TRBD1 or TRBD2 (5 bases each). Germline V gene lookup returns CDR1 SGHTA and CDR2 FQGTGA. The CDR3 extends over 16 amino acids. Trimming left V 5 bases short and J 0 bases short, with 13 bases between. The CDR3 here is CASSPGKGANTGELFF. CDR3 bases: TGTGCCAGCAGCCCGGGGAAAGGGGCGAACACCGGGGAGCTGTTTTTT. Supplemented by reference TRBV7-3 and TRBJ2-2, the full variable domain reads GAGVSQTPSNKVTEKGKYVELRCDPISGHTALYWYRQSLGQGPEFLIYFQGTGAADDSGLPNDRFFAVRPEGSVSTLKIQRTERGDSAVYLCASSPGKGANTGELFFGEGSRLTVL.

V is TRBV28 and J is TRBJ2-3, with D possibly matching TRBD1 (6 bases). V lost 6 bases and J lost 8, with 21 bases in between. Germline V gives CDR1 MDHEN, CDR2 SYDVKM. This CDR3 spans 15 amino acids. In DNA form, the CDR3 reads TGTGCCAGCAGACCCACAGGGTTTTGGGCCGGTACGCAGTATTTT. Its protein product is CASRPTGFWAGTQYF. The variable domain in full, with the rest retrieved from reference TRBV28 and TRBJ2-3, is DVKVTQSSRYLVKRTGEKVFLECVQDMDHENMFWYRQDPGLGLRLIYFSYDVKMKEKGDIPEGYSVSREKKERFSLILESASTNQTSMYLCASRPTGFWAGTQYFGPGTRLTVL.

This chain uses TRBV7-2 with TRBJ2-5; no firm D call. Near its end, the DNA agrees better with TRBJ2-7, so the J call may be wrong. In germline, CDR1 is SGHTA, CDR2 FQGNSA. The CDR3 runs 14 residues. The CDR3: CASSPKSQPYEQYF. The CDR3 DNA is TGTGCCAGCAGCCCCAAGTCCCAACCCTACGAGCAGTACTTC.

This rearrangement joins TRBV19 to TRBJ2-1; D may be TRBD1 (6 bases). This CDR3 has 14 amino acids. Trimming took off 7 bases at V and 4 bases at J, with 14 bases between the two ends. Germline loops: CDR1 LNHDA, CDR2 SQIVND (reference sequence). The CDR3 DNA reads as TGTGCCAGTACCCCAGGGGAAGCATACAATGAGCAGTTCTTC. It encodes CASTPGEAYNEQFF.